This T cell receptor beta chain was sequenced in a study of T cell repertoires in cytomegalovirus infection. Overall study context: Shared public TCR beta signatures pointed to both CMV infection and a matching HLA type.

The study, taken as a whole, reports: CMV carriers with the relevant HLA were identified by cumulative public TCR beta family frequency. HLA-C-restricted CMV-specific TCR beta clonotypes prevailed in the ex vivo response.

TCRdb processed the reads anew with MiXCR; each CDR3 protein has one entry. The sample lists around 100,000 distinct CDR3 sequences, less than 25% seen once, with approximately 39% in the top ten. For this clonotype: What it binds is unknown.

Germline CDR1 is SNHLY and CDR2 is FYNNEI. The CDR3 contains 14 residues. Trimming shortened V by 2 bases and J by 0 bases, and 4 bases separated the two germline ends. The J gene is TRBJ2-2, the V gene TRBV2; D is uncertain. Sequenced material: CD8+ T cells from PBMCs. This clonotype was obtained from a human donor in good health (CMV status not recorded). Some clones in this sample may be carry-over from other donors' samples. The CDR3 sequence: CASSEMPNTGELFF. DNA of the CDR3: TGTGCCAGCAGTGAAATGCCGAACACCGGGGAGCTGTTTTTT.